This TCR beta chain stems from a study of beta chain features in type 1 diabetes. This clone has only a few counts. What it binds is not known. Each donor gave one heparinised blood draw averaging about 120 mL. CD45RO/CCR7/CD25/CD127/CD95/CD27 sorting isolated CD4+ naive, central memory, regulatory and stem cell-like memory cells. Findings of the study overall: Whether TCRB rearrangement is influenced by HLA type went unresolved here.

From germline, CDR1 is MDHEN and CDR2 SYDVKM. J was trimmed by 6 bases and V by 7 bases; bases with no gene match: 8. CDR3 length: 15 amino acids. Every bit of the isolated RNA underwent reverse transcription, so sequencing read expressed TCRB transcripts. Data came from immunoSEQ multiplex PCR; TCRdb stores just in-frame clones and leaves some out. The sample lists about 900,000 clones, 17% occurring once. The receptor was derived from a woman aged 18-35 years in good health. Sequencing was performed on naive CD4+ T cells from blood. The chain employs TRBV28 and TRBJ2-1; 11 positions match TRBD1. The CDR3 loop reads CASKTGTGGGNEQFF. The CDR3 region has the DNA TGTGCCAGCAAGACCGGGACAGGGGGTGGCAATGAGCAGTTCTTC.